The 10 T cell receptor beta chains in this list originate from one sample, sequenced in a study of cytomegalovirus exposure and HLA in healthy donors. Primers for the PCR totalled 60 Vbeta and 13 Jbeta. Using immunoSEQ multiplex PCR, the repertoire was profiled, and TCRdb retains in-frame clones only, with some absent. The data contain 100,000 or so clones, 60% to 85% of them singletons. Sample: PBMCs. These receptors originate from a man aged 50-60 years in good health and CMV-seronegative.

The chain links TRBV2 to TRBJ2-2, with TRBD2 matching over 7 bases. Trimming removed 4 bases from V and 1 base from J; junction bases left unmatched: 0. The CDR3 runs to 14 residues. Germline CDR1 is SNHLY and CDR2 is FYNNEI. CDR3 nucleotides: TGTGCCAGCAGTGGGGGGGGGAACACCGGGGAGCTGTTTTTT. This sequence encodes CASSGGGNTGELFF.

V is TRBV28 and J is TRBJ2-5, with 8 bases that match TRBD2. The CDR3 is 16 amino acids. Per the germline V gene, CDR1 is MDHEN and CDR2 is SYDVKM. Germline trimming cut 10 bases from V and 5 bases from J; bases unmatched to any gene: 18. CDR3 sequence (DNA): TGTGCCATATCCTCCGGGGACCTCCGGGGGGGGGAGACCCAGTACTTC. Amino acids: CAISSGDLRGGETQYF.

The chain couples TRBV6-6 to TRBJ1-4; TRBD1 might be the D (6 bases). Germline V gene lookup returns CDR1 MNHNY and CDR2 SVGAGI (reference sequence). CDR3 size: 13 residues. Trimming took 5 bases from V and 7 from J, leaving 11 bases between them. The CDR3 region is CASSGRGGEKLFF. CDR3 in DNA: TGTGCCAGCAGTGGAAGGGGGGGTGAAAAACTGTTTTTT.

This clone is a singleton in its sample. This chain links TRBV7-9 with TRBJ1-4; TRBD1 might be the D (5 bases). CDR1 and CDR2 (germline): SEHNR, FQNEAQ (reference sequence). This CDR3 spans 15 amino acids. Deletions cut 2 bases from V and 3 bases from J, with 10 bases between. CDR3: CASSLKQVPNEKLFF. The CDR3 DNA reads TGTGCCAGCAGCTTAAAACAGGTACCTAATGAAAAACTGTTTTTT. Full variable domain (rest looked up from reference TRBV7-9 and TRBJ1-4): DTGVSQNPRHKITKRGQNVTFRCDPISEHNRLYWYRQTLGQGPEFLTYFQNEAQLEKSRLLSDRFSAERPKGSFSTLEIQRTEQGDSAMYLCASSLKQVPNEKLFFGSGTQLSVL.

V and J are TRBV28 and TRBJ1-3; D unclear. V lost 4 bases, J lost 0 bases, and 10 bases lay in between. Germline assignment: CDR1 MDHEN and CDR2 SYDVKM. The CDR3 runs 15 residues. The CDR3 region has the DNA TGTGCCAGCAGTTCCGCAGATGCCTCTGGAAACACCATATATTTT. It translates to CASSSADASGNTIYF.

The chain employs TRBV11-2 and TRBJ1-1; 8 nucleotides align to TRBD1. Germline V gene data show CDR1 as SGHAT and CDR2 as FQNNGV. CDR3 length: 15 amino acids. Trimming cost V 5 bases and J 1 base; bases outside gene matches: 6. This CDR3 is CASSRPGTGNTEAFF. The CDR3 DNA follows: TGTGCCAGCAGCCGTCCCGGGACAGGGAACACTGAAGCTTTCTTT.

This sequence joins TRBV30 and TRBJ1-1, with D possibly matching TRBD1 (5 bases). With 4 bases removed from V and 5 bases from J, the gap between germline ends came to 11 bases. Looked up from germline, CDR1 is GTSNPN and CDR2 is SVGIG (reference sequence). The CDR3 contains 12 residues. CDR3 loop: CAWNRGETEAFF. CDR3 DNA sequence: TGTGCCTGGAACCGGGGGGAGACTGAAGCTTTCTTT.

The chain employs TRBV5-1 and TRBJ2-1; 13 bases line up with TRBD2. Germline V gives CDR1 SGHRS, CDR2 YFSETQ. This CDR3 has 14 amino acids. Trimming at V came to 8 bases and at J to 9 bases, leaving 8 bases not matched to a gene. In nucleotides, the CDR3 is TGCGCCAGGGGACTAGCGGGGTGCGGGTTTGAGCAGTTCTTC. Translated, it gives CARGLAGCGFEQFF.

The chain combines TRBV5-1 with TRBJ1-1; 9 nucleotides align to TRBD1. Germline V CDR1 and CDR2: SGHRS, YFSETQ. V was pared by 3 bases and J by 1 base, with 7 bases of the junction left unmatched. The CDR3 spans 16 residues. This chain's CDR3 is CASSSTDRGGNTEAFF. DNA for the CDR3: TGCGCCAGCAGCTCGACGGACAGGGGAGGGAACACTGAAGCTTTCTTT.

The sample holds one count of this clone. The gene calls are TRBV28 and TRBJ1-1, with 11 positions matching TRBD1. Looked up from germline, CDR1 is MDHEN and CDR2 is SYDVKM. There are 13 residues in the CDR3. After removal of 7 bases from V and 11 bases from J, the junction contained 9 bases not matched to a gene. The CDR3 DNA is TGTGCCAGCAAACCACCGGGACAGGGGGGGGCTTTCTTT. Protein product: CASKPPGQGGAFF.